This T cell receptor (beta chain) is drawn from a study of blood T cell repertoires in COVID-19. In the study overall: Donors in the United States, Italy and Spain gave samples during acute or convalescent COVID-19. T cells, B-cell-depleted T cells, or PBMCs supplied cDNA or gDNA.

TCRdb keeps only in-frame clones here, not all; method: immunoSEQ multiplex PCR. Found here are 130,000 to 150,000 clones, 70% to 90% of them singletons; the top ten hold 6.5% to 9.5%. Enrollment of patients from Seattle took place during active infection, with longitudinal follow-up. Trimming pared 6 bases from V and 2 bases from J, leaving 11 bases between. The CDR3 consists of 13 residues. The sequencing sample was made of peripheral blood. The gene calls are TRBV12-3 or TRBV12-4 and TRBJ2-7; D remains unclear. The receptor's source is a woman aged 60 to 75 with COVID-19, enrolled during active disease. The CDR3 nucleotides are TGTGCCAGCAGCCTCCCAGGCCCCTACGAGCAGTACTTC. Translated: CASSLPGPYEQYF.